This T cell receptor (beta chain) originates from a study of CD4 and CD8 cells across lung adenocarcinoma regions. Donors had localized lung adenocarcinoma, a non-small cell lung cancer. This CDR3 is built from 12 residues. Germline assignment: CDR1 MNHNS and CDR2 SASEGT. Trimming took 5 bases from V and 8 from J, leaving 10 bases between them. Many counts were recorded for this clonotype. MiXCR was run by TCRdb on the PCR reads, yielding one entry per CDR3 protein. The table includes 12,000 or so distinct CDR3 sequences, approximately 49% detected once. Material for sequencing was CD8+ T cells from the center of a lung tumor. This TCR was sampled from a female donor with lung adenocarcinoma. The CD4 and CD8 labels of this study may be unreliable. This chain joins TRBV6-1 and TRBJ2-1, with D unresolved. For the CDR3, the DNA is TGTGCCAGCAGTCCTCCCAAGTATGAGCAGTTCTTC. Protein product: CASSPPKYEQFF.